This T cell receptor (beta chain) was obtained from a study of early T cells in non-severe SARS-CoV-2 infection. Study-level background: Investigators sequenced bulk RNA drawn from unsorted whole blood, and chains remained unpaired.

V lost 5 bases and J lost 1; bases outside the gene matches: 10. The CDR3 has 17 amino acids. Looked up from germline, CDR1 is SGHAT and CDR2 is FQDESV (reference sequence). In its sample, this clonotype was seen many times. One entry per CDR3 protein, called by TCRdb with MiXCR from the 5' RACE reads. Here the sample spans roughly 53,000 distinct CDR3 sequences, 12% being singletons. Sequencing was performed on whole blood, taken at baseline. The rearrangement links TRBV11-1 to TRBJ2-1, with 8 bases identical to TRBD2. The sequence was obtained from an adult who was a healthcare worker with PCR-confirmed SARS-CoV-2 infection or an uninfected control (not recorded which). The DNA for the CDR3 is TGTGCCAGCAGCCAACGGGAGGCTAGCGGGTCCTACAATGAGCAGTTCTTC. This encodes CASSQREASGSYNEQFF.